One sample yielded the 16 T cell receptor beta chains listed below, sequenced in a study of T cell clonality in common variable immunodeficiency. Study-wide findings and caveats: Reportedly, TCR beta sequences from common variable immunodeficiency showed fewer deletions and N-nucleotide insertions.

Sequencing used immunoSEQ multiplex PCR; TCRdb keeps in-frame clones, though not all of them. The sample yields under 25,000 clones, without any singletons. Their antigens are not known. Material for sequencing was peripheral blood mononuclear cells. All receptors derive from a human donor with common variable immunodeficiency.

This clone was seen at least ten times. The CDR3 extends 3 residues past the end of the read, so its final part is completed from the germline J gene. The gene calls are TRBV7-3 and TRBJ2-7; no clear D. V was pared by 0 bases and J by 5 bases, with 11 bases between. The CDR3 runs to 14 residues. Germline V CDR1 and CDR2: SGHTA, FQGTGA. The DNA read from the CDR3 is TGTGCCAGCAGCTTAACCGGTCCGGCGGACGAG. Translating gives CASSLTGPADE. The whole CDR3 protein reads CASSLTGPADEQYF.

Concerning this clone: The CDR3 is cut off 3 residues early in the read; its end comes from the germline J gene. The chain uses TRBV7-2 and TRBJ2-2; no firm D call. The CDR3 spans 14 residues. Germline assignment: CDR1 SGHTA and CDR2 FQGNSA. Deletions cut 0 bases from V and 8 bases from J, with 10 bases between. CDR3 amino acids: CASSLAHYKGELFF. The covered CDR3 bases are TGTGCCAGCAGCTTAGCGCACTATAAAGGGGAG.

In its sample, this clone was seen many times. The observed sequence ends 3 residues before the CDR3 terminus, with the missing tail filled in from the germline J gene. The V call is TRBV7-2, the J call TRBJ1-4; D is unclear. The V gene's germline CDR1 is SGHTA and CDR2 FQGNSA. The CDR3 sequence is 11 residues long. Here the CDR3 reads CASSLLAGLFF. CDR3 bases read: TGTGCCAGCAGCTTACTAGCAGGA.

About this clone: The read is 3 residues too short to cover the CDR3 end, so that end is filled in from the germline J gene. This chain joins TRBV7-3 and TRBJ2-5; TRBD1 is a possible D gene (5 bases). The CDR3 is 14 residues long. The germline V and J ends were trimmed by 6 bases and 2 bases, with 13 bases remaining between them. The V gene's germline CDR1 is SGHTA and CDR2 FQGTGA. The CDR3 here is CASSKGAAQETQYF. The CDR3 DNA, read in part, is TGTGCCAGCAGTAAAGGGGCAGCACAAGAGACC.

There are a few counts of this clone. The read comes to an end 3 residues before the CDR3 does, leaving the germline J gene to fill in the end. This sequence joins TRBV7-3 and TRBJ1-2; 9 nucleotides align to TRBD1. Germline V lookup: CDR1 SGHTA, CDR2 FQGTGA. The V and J ends lost 3 bases and 6 bases, in that order; junction bases with no gene match: 2. This CDR3 region has 13 residues. The CDR3 loop is CASSFGQGHGYTF. The CDR3 DNA, read in part, is TGTGCCAGCAGCTTCGGACAGGGGCATGGC.

This clone was observed at least ten times. The read ends 3 residues before the CDR3 terminus; that terminus is restored from the germline J gene. This chain uses TRBV10-3 with TRBJ1-6, with D uncertain. Trimming stripped 3 bases from V and 7 bases from J, with 4 bases between. CDR1 is ENHRY and CDR2 is SYGVKD in the germline V gene. This CDR3 has 12 residues. CDR3 region: CAISDRNSPLHF. The covered CDR3 bases are TGTGCCATCAGTGACAGAAATTCACCC.

As regards this clone: From the germline J gene comes the end of the CDR3, since the read stops 3 residues before it. This rearrangement joins TRBV7-2 to TRBJ1-3; 10 bases map to TRBD1. The CDR3 sequence is 15 residues long. The junction had 1 base not matched to a gene; V was cut back by 0 bases and J by 5 bases. The germline gives CDR1 SGHTA, CDR2 FQGNSA. The part of the CDR3 DNA that was read is TGTGCCAGCAGCTTAGCGACAGGGGGCAGAAACACC. Its translation: CASSLATGGRNT. Given in full, the CDR3 is CASSLATGGRNTIYF.

Concerning this clone itself: The missing CDR3 end, 3 residues past where the read stops, is filled in from the germline J gene. The J gene is TRBJ1-3, the V gene TRBV19; D gene ambiguous. The CDR3 has 13 residues. Between the trimmed V and J ends, which lost 5 bases and 5 bases, there was a span of 10 bases. Per the germline V gene, CDR1 is LNHDA and CDR2 is SQIVND (reference sequence). CDR3 sequence: CASSAGWRNTIYF. CDR3 DNA, as far as it was read: TGTGCCAGTAGTGCGGGGTGGAGAAACACC.

This clone was picked up a small number of times. The CDR3 spells CASGFQGNEQYF. The covered CDR3 bases are TGCGCCAGCGGGTTCCAGGGTAACGAG. The chain employs TRBV5-1 and TRBJ2-7, with D possibly being TRBD1 (5 bases). With the read ending 3 residues before the CDR3 end, the germline J gene is used to fill in that end. The CDR3 extends over 12 amino acids. The germline gives CDR1 SGHRS, CDR2 YFSETQ. V was shortened by 7 bases and J by 5 bases, with 13 bases between the two germline ends.

This clone came up a few times. The CDR3 end falls 3 residues outside the read, so it is completed with the germline J gene. The V gene is TRBV19, the J gene TRBJ2-7; 7 bases are shared with TRBD2. Trimming removed 6 bases from V and 4 bases from J; junction bases left unmatched: 15. Germline V CDR1 and CDR2: LNHDA, SQIVND (reference sequence). The CDR3 is 16 residues long. Incomplete CDR3 DNA: TGTGCCAGTAGCTGGGGAGCTAGCGGCGGGAGTTACGAG. Residues: CASSWGASGGSYE. The entire CDR3 protein is CASSWGASGGSYEQYF.

There are a few counts of this clone. The read ends 3 residues shy of where the CDR3 ends; the end is completed using the germline J gene. This chain links TRBV7-6 with TRBJ2-7; 9 bases fit TRBD2. The CDR3 length is 14 residues. V dropped 5 bases and J dropped 0; count of bases not matched to a gene: 2. CDR1 and CDR2 (germline): SGHVS, FNYEAQ. The CDR3 DNA, read in part, is TGTGCCAGCAGCCCAGCGGGGGGCTCCTACGAG. Protein sequence: CASSPAGGSYE. The entire CDR3 protein is CASSPAGGSYEQYF.

This clone was detected many times. The read finishes 3 residues shy of the CDR3 end, and the germline J gene is used to complete it. V gene TRBV20-1 combines with J gene TRBJ2-2; TRBD2 aligns across 8 bases. Germline CDR1 and CDR2: DFQATT and SNEGSKA (reference sequence). This CDR3 spans 14 amino acids. V was clipped by 3 bases and J by 6 bases; unmatched bases: 6. The CDR3 here is CSASTLAGPGELFF. Incomplete CDR3 DNA: TGCAGTGCTAGTACGCTAGCGGGCCCCGGGGAG.

Notes on this clone: Read sequence stops 3 residues before the CDR3 end, and the germline J gene provides the missing end. This chain links TRBV19 with TRBJ1-6; D call uncertain. This CDR3 region has 14 residues. V lost 3 bases and J 7 bases, leaving 10 bases between the germline ends. Germline CDR1 LNHDA, CDR2 SQIVND (reference sequence). The CDR3 sequence is CASSMGRMNSPLHF. CDR3 DNA, as far as it was read: TGTGCCAGTAGTATGGGCAGGATGAATTCACCC.

This clone was recorded a few times. The sequence runs out 3 residues before the end of the CDR3; the remainder is reconstructed from the germline J gene. This chain links TRBV7-2 with TRBJ1-2; D ambiguous. Germline-derived CDR1 and CDR2 are SGHTA and FQGNSA. CDR3 length: 12 amino acids. Trimming left V 5 bases short and J 4 bases short, with 8 bases between. The CDR3: CASSGQAYGYTF. The part of the CDR3 DNA that was read is TGTGCCAGCAGCGGGCAGGCCTATGGC.

This clone was observed a few times. Read data end 3 residues before the CDR3 end; the end is taken from the germline J gene. The J gene is TRBJ2-7, the V gene TRBV7-6, with D tentatively TRBD2 (6 bases). The ends were cut back, 4 bases at V and 6 bases at J, with 10 bases in the middle. In germline, CDR1 is SGHVS, CDR2 FNYEAQ. CDR3 length: 12 residues. CDR3 bases read: TGTGCCAGCAGCTCGGGACTCAGCGAG. As protein: CASSSGLSE. The CDR3, in full, reads CASSSGLSEQYF.

The sample holds many counts of this clone. Sequencing ends 3 residues short of the CDR3 end; the germline J gene provides the rest. J is TRBJ2-5 and V is TRBV18; 7 bases map to TRBD1. CDR3 size: 12 residues. J was trimmed by 4 bases and V by 6 bases; bases with no gene match: 2. From germline, CDR1 is KGHSH and CDR2 LQKENI. CDR3 DNA (partial): TGTGCCAGCTCGGGACAGCGAGAGACC. It encodes CASSGQRET. Given in full, the CDR3 is CASSGQRETQYF.